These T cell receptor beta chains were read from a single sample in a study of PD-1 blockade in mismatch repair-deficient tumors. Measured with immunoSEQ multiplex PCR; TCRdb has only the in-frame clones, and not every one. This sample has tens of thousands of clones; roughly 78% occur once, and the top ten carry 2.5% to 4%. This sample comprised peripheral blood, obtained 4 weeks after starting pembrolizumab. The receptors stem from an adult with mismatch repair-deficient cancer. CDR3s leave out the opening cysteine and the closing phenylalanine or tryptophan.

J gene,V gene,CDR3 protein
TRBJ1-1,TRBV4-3,ASSQDALNTEAF
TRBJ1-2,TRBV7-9,ASSLALDHGYT
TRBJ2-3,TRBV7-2,ASSPWGDTQY
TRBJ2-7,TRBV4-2,ASSQDLSGVVYEQY
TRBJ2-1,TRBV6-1,ASSEEFGLPF
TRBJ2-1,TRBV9,ASSPRGGLAGGTYNEQF
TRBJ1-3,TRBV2,ASSVDRASGNTIY
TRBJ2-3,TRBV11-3,ASSRKAGQHTDTQY
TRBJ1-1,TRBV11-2,ASSLLGGGRLNTEAF
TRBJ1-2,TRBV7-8,ASSLSGEGGYT
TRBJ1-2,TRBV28,ASSSNTGNYGYT
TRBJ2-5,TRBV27,ASTKGSGRAGETQY
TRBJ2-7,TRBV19,ASSRMGARSYEQY
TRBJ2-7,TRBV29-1,SVRESSSYEQY
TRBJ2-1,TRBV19,ASRKGVGYNEQF
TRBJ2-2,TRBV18,ASSPTANTGELF
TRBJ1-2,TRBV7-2,ASSLNFNYGYT
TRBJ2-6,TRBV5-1,ASSPLTGFGANVLT
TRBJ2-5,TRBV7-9,ASSVTRKETQY
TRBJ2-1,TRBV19,ASSIVGDRGEQF
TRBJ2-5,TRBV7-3,ASSPGLAGGGEETQY
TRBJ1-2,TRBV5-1,ASSLEGARALYGYT
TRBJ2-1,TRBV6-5,ASSYGQGAFNEQF
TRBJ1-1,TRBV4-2,ASSQGFQTGPF
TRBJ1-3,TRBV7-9,ASSLGWGLSPI
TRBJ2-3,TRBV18,ASSPQAGGTDTQY
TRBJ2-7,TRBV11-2,ASSSPLGSGTEPYEQY
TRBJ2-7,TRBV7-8,ASSVTYEQY
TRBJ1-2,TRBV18,ASSPMLGAPNYGYT
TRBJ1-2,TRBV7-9,ASSLVAGKGYT
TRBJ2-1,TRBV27,ASIGGDEQF